A selection of T cell receptor beta chains follows, all from one sample in a study of CD8+ T cells in alopecia areata. Profiled with immunoSEQ multiplex PCR; TCRdb holds only in-frame clones, not every one. The sample lists about 250,000 clones; 60% were seen once. The material was CD4+ T cells sorted from blood, obtained at approximately week 52, from a patient treated with tofacitinib. These receptors originate from a human donor with alopecia areata. Each CDR3 is given with its conserved first and last residue. D genes are given only for firm matches.

v_gene: TRBV2; j_gene: TRBJ2-3; d_gene: .; CDR3aa: CASSDRTSTDTQYF
v_gene: TRBV29-1; j_gene: TRBJ2-7; d_gene: .; CDR3aa: CSVESGSTNEQYF
v_gene: TRBV29-1; j_gene: TRBJ2-5; d_gene: .; CDR3aa: CTGAVQETQYF
v_gene: TRBV7-2; j_gene: TRBJ2-3; d_gene: .; CDR3aa: CASSLRYGDTQYF
v_gene: TRBV5-4; j_gene: TRBJ2-7; d_gene: .; CDR3aa: CASSLASWPEQYF
v_gene: TRBV25-1; j_gene: TRBJ2-1; d_gene: TRBD2; CDR3aa: CASSEPGGGGYNEQFF
v_gene: TRBV7-2; j_gene: TRBJ2-7; d_gene: .; CDR3aa: CASSPLEEQYF
v_gene: TRBV7-6; j_gene: TRBJ2-3; d_gene: TRBD2; CDR3aa: CASSGQGLAGGTQYF
v_gene: TRBV7-2; j_gene: TRBJ2-3; d_gene: TRBD2; CDR3aa: CASSLTSGGADTQYF
v_gene: TRBV7-8; j_gene: TRBJ2-7; d_gene: .; CDR3aa: CASSLATRNHEQYF
v_gene: TRBV19; j_gene: TRBJ1-1; d_gene: .; CDR3aa: CASSTGTTPNTEAFF
v_gene: TRBV25-1; j_gene: TRBJ1-6; d_gene: .; CDR3aa: CASSEPRRGGNSPLHF
v_gene: TRBV27; j_gene: TRBJ2-7; d_gene: TRBD2; CDR3aa: CASSLSTSGGLYEQYF
v_gene: TRBV29-1; j_gene: TRBJ2-5; d_gene: .; CDR3aa: CSAVRRASPQETQYF
v_gene: TRBV25-1; j_gene: TRBJ2-2; d_gene: .; CDR3aa: CASSDQGRGAGELFF
v_gene: TRBV30; j_gene: TRBJ1-5; d_gene: .; CDR3aa: CAWSVSSDQPQHF
v_gene: TRBV9; j_gene: TRBJ1-6; d_gene: TRBD1; CDR3aa: CASSVFDRGYNSPLHF
v_gene: TRBV11-2; j_gene: TRBJ2-5; d_gene: .; CDR3aa: CASSPTAGQETQYF
v_gene: TRBV7-2; j_gene: TRBJ2-3; d_gene: .; CDR3aa: CASSPSGGTWADTQYF
v_gene: TRBV25-1; j_gene: TRBJ1-5; d_gene: .; CDR3aa: CASGGRMGEPQHF
v_gene: TRBV30; j_gene: TRBJ2-3; d_gene: .; CDR3aa: CAWTPGGGSTQYF
v_gene: TRBV6-5; j_gene: TRBJ1-6; d_gene: .; CDR3aa: CASSYSRDKWGPLHF
v_gene: TRBV30; j_gene: TRBJ2-1; d_gene: TRBD2; CDR3aa: CAWSEGTSAYNEQFF
v_gene: TRBV30; j_gene: TRBJ2-5; d_gene: .; CDR3aa: CAWSQTLGYGTQYF
v_gene: TRBV19; j_gene: TRBJ2-7; d_gene: TRBD1; CDR3aa: CATTGTGLYEQYF
v_gene: TRBV21-1; j_gene: TRBJ2-1; d_gene: .; CDR3aa: CASSTGQAYNEQFF
v_gene: TRBV30; j_gene: TRBJ2-4; d_gene: TRBD2; CDR3aa: CAWSWQRGNIQYF
v_gene: TRBV5-6; j_gene: TRBJ1-1; d_gene: TRBD1; CDR3aa: CASSLGQGTLNTEAFF
v_gene: TRBV2; j_gene: TRBJ2-5; d_gene: .; CDR3aa: CASSDGSRGTQYF
v_gene: TRBV29-1; j_gene: TRBJ2-3; d_gene: .; CDR3aa: CSVAQTTTDTQYF
v_gene: TRBV5-6; j_gene: TRBJ2-7; d_gene: TRBD1; CDR3aa: CASTGGTGAPYEQYF
v_gene: TRBV2; j_gene: TRBJ1-2; d_gene: .; CDR3aa: CASSARVHGYTF
v_gene: TRBV7-6; j_gene: TRBJ1-5; d_gene: .; CDR3aa: CASSPGSNQPQHF
v_gene: TRBV5-4; j_gene: TRBJ2-5; d_gene: .; CDR3aa: CASSSLGLGETQYF
v_gene: TRBV6-5; j_gene: TRBJ2-2; d_gene: .; CDR3aa: CASIKTGTGELFF
v_gene: TRBV6-6; j_gene: TRBJ1-1; d_gene: .; CDR3aa: CASSPQVAEAFF
v_gene: TRBV7-8; j_gene: TRBJ2-7; d_gene: TRBD1; CDR3aa: CASSLETGSPYEQYF
v_gene: TRBV5-1; j_gene: TRBJ2-5; d_gene: .; CDR3aa: CASSLAVAGASQETQYF
v_gene: TRBV20-1; j_gene: TRBJ2-1; d_gene: .; CDR3aa: CSATSYNEQFF
v_gene: TRBV12-5; j_gene: TRBJ2-5; d_gene: .; CDR3aa: CASGRRGAETQYF
v_gene: TRBV30; j_gene: TRBJ2-3; d_gene: TRBD1; CDR3aa: CAWDRGGPDTQYF
v_gene: TRBV5-1; j_gene: TRBJ2-7; d_gene: .; CDR3aa: CASSGLLSYEQYF
v_gene: TRBV7-2; j_gene: TRBJ1-1; d_gene: TRBD1; CDR3aa: CASSRTGDTEAFF
v_gene: TRBV7-9; j_gene: TRBJ1-6; d_gene: .; CDR3aa: CASSFLVGENSPLHF
v_gene: TRBV29-1; j_gene: TRBJ2-7; d_gene: TRBD2; CDR3aa: CSVVHPSGGLDYEQYF
v_gene: TRBV6-6; j_gene: TRBJ1-3; d_gene: .; CDR3aa: CATGRNTIYF
v_gene: TRBV9; j_gene: TRBJ1-1; d_gene: TRBD1; CDR3aa: CASSVTGANTEAFF
v_gene: TRBV29-1; j_gene: TRBJ2-1; d_gene: .; CDR3aa: CSAQKSNEQFF
v_gene: TRBV4-2; j_gene: TRBJ2-1; d_gene: .; CDR3aa: CASSQDQVLSGSYNEQFF
v_gene: TRBV30; j_gene: TRBJ1-5; d_gene: .; CDR3aa: CAWSGVGGRQPQHF
v_gene: TRBV30; j_gene: TRBJ1-2; d_gene: .; CDR3aa: CAWRGGGGYTF
v_gene: TRBV10-3; j_gene: TRBJ1-5; d_gene: TRBD1; CDR3aa: CAISPDREYQPQHF
v_gene: TRBV5-4; j_gene: TRBJ2-5; d_gene: .; CDR3aa: CASSSTGGETQYF
v_gene: TRBV30; j_gene: TRBJ2-2; d_gene: TRBD2; CDR3aa: CAWRTWRGGTGELFF
v_gene: TRBV7-9; j_gene: TRBJ2-6; d_gene: .; CDR3aa: CASSPAGPGANVLTF